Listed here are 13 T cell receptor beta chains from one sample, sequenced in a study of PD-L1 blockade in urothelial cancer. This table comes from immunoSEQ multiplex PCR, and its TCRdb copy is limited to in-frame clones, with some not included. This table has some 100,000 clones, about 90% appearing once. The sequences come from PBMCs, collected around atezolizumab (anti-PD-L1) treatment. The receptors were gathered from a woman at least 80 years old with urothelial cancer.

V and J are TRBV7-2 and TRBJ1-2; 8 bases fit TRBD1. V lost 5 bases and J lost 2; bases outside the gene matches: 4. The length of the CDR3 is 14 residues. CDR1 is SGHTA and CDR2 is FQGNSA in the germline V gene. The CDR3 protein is CASSPGGVNYGYTF. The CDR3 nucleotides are TGTGCCAGCAGCCCAGGGGGCGTCAACTATGGCTACACCTTC.

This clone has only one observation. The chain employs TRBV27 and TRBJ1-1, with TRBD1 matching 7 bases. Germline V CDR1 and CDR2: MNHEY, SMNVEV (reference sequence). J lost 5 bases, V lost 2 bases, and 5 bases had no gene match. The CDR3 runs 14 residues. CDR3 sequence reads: CASSLRGLRTEAFF. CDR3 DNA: TGTGCCAGCAGTTTAAGGGGGCTAAGAACTGAAGCTTTCTTT.

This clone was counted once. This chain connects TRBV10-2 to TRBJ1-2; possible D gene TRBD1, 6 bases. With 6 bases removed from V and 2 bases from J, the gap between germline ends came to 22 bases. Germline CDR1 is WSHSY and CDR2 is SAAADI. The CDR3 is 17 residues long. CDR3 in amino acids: CASRVGGTPFQNYGYTF. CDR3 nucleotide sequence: TGCGCCAGCAGGGTGGGGGGGACACCCTTTCAGAACTATGGCTACACCTTC.

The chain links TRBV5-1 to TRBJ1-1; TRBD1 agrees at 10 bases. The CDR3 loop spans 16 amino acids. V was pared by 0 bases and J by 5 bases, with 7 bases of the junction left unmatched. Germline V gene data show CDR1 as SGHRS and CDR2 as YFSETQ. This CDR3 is CASSLVLTDRGTEAFF. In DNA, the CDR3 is TGCGCCAGCAGCTTGGTCCTCACGGACAGGGGGACTGAAGCTTTCTTT.

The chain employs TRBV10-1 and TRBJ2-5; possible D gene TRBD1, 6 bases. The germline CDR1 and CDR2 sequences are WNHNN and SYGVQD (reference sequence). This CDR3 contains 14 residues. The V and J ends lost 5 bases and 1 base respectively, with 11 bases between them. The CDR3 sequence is CASSPRDTQETQYF. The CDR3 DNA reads TGCGCCAGCAGTCCCCGGGACACCCAAGAGACCCAGTACTTC.

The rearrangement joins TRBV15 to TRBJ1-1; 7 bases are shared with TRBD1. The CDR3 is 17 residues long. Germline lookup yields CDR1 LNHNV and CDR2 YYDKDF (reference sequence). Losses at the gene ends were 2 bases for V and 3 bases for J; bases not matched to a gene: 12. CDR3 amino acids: CATSRPRQGGRYTEAFF. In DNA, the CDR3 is TGTGCCACCAGCAGACCCCGACAGGGCGGGCGGTACACTGAAGCTTTCTTT.

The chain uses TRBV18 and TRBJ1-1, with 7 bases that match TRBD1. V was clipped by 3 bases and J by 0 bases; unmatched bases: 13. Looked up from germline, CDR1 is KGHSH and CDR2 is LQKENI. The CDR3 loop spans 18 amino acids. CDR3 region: CASSPTGTVVFMNTEAFF. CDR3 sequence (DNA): TGTGCCAGCTCACCTACCGGGACAGTCGTCTTTATGAACACTGAAGCTTTCTTT.

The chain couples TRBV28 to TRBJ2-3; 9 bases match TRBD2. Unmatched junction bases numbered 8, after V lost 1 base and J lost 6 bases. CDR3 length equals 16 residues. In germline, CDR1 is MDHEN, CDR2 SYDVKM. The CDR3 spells CASSLSSSSGRDTQYF. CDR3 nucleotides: TGTGCCAGCAGTTTATCCAGTTCCAGCGGGAGGGATACGCAGTATTTT.

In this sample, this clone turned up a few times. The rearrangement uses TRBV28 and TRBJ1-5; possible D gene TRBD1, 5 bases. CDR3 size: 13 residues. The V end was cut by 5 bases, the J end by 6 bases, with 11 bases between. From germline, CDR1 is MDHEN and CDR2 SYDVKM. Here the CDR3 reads CASSAREFQPQHF. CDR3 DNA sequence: TGTGCCAGCAGTGCCAGGGAATTTCAGCCCCAGCATTTT.

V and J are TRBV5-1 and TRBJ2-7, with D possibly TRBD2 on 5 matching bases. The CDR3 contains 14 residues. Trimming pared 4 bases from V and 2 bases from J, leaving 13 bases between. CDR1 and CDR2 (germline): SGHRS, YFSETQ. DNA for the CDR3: TGCGCCAGCAGCCCCCTGGACGGGACCTACGAGCAGTACTTC. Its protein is CASSPLDGTYEQYF.

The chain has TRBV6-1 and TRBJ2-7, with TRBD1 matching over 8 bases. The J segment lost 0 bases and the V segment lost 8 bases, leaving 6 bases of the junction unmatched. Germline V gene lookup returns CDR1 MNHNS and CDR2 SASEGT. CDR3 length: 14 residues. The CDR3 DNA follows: TGTGCCAGCCTAGGACAGGGTTACTCCTACGAGCAGTACTTC. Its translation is CASLGQGYSYEQYF.

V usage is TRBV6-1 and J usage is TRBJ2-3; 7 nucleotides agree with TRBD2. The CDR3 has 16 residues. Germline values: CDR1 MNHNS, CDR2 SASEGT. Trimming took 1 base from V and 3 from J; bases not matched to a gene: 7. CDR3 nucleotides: TGTGCCAGCAGTGAAGTCGGCGGGAGTCAAACAGATACGCAGTATTTT. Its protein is CASSEVGGSQTDTQYF.

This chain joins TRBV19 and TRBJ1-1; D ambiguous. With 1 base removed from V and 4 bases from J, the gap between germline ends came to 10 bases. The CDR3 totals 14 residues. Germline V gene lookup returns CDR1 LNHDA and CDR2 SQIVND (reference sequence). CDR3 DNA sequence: TGTGCCAGTAGTATAGCGGGCGGGAGCACTGAAGCTTTCTTT. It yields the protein CASSIAGGSTEAFF.